This T cell receptor beta chain emerged from a study of cytomegalovirus exposure and HLA in healthy donors. Amplification used 60 Vbeta primers and 13 Jbeta primers. This table comes from immunoSEQ multiplex PCR, and its TCRdb copy is limited to in-frame clones, with some not included. This table has approximately 150,000 clones, 70% to 85% appearing once. The receptor comes from a male donor in good health and CMV-seronegative. The sequenced sample was PBMCs.

The CDR3 is CASSGGWELFF. In nucleotides, the CDR3 is TGTGCCAGCAGCGGAGGCTGGGAGCTGTTTTTT. The V gene is TRBV6-5, the J gene TRBJ2-2, with a possible D match to TRBD2 (5 bases). CDR1 is MNHEY, CDR2 SVGAGI, per germline. The ends were cut back, 6 bases at V and 9 bases at J, with 8 bases in the middle. The length of the CDR3 is 11 residues.